This is a list of T cell receptor beta chains from one sample in a study of blood T cell repertoires in COVID-19. Measured with immunoSEQ multiplex PCR; TCRdb has only the in-frame clones, and not every one. The profile shows around 17,000 clones, around nine tenths of them singletons. Source material: peripheral blood. Receptors originate from a man aged 60 to 69 with active COVID-19. Both conserved end residues are part of each CDR3. Each record gives: clone size, V gene, D gene, J gene, CDR3 protein, CDR3 DNA. D genes are given only for firm matches. The size field is filled for only some rows; it gives once, few, many or a size class.

clone size: -
V gene: TRBV7-6
D gene: TRBD1
J gene: TRBJ1-5
CDR3 protein: CASSRPTDRGSQPQHF
CDR3 DNA: TGTGCCAGCAGTAGACCCACTGACAGGGGGTCTCAGCCCCAGCATTTT

clone size: -
V gene: TRBV3-1/TRBV3-2
D gene: -
J gene: TRBJ2-1
CDR3 protein: CASSQRVEGGNEQFF
CDR3 DNA: TGTGCCAGCAGCCAAAGGGTGGAGGGCGGCAATGAGCAGTTCTTC

clone size: -
V gene: TRBV7-9
D gene: TRBD1
J gene: TRBJ1-3
CDR3 protein: CASRSPGQGARVSGNTIYF
CDR3 DNA: TGTGCCAGCAGATCTCCGGGACAGGGAGCCCGAGTCTCTGGAAACACCATATATTTT

clone size: -
V gene: TRBV9
D gene: -
J gene: TRBJ1-1
CDR3 protein: CASSVETGVNTEAFF
CDR3 DNA: TGTGCCAGCAGCGTAGAAACAGGAGTAAACACTGAAGCTTTCTTT

clone size: -
V gene: TRBV5-1
D gene: -
J gene: TRBJ1-2
CDR3 protein: CASSSGISGYTF
CDR3 DNA: TGCGCCAGCAGCTCAGGGATCTCCGGCTACACCTTC

clone size: -
V gene: TRBV18
D gene: -
J gene: TRBJ1-3
CDR3 protein: CASSPKPTQAGNTIYF
CDR3 DNA: TGTGCCAGCTCACCGAAGCCTACACAGGCTGGAAACACCATATATTTT

clone size: -
V gene: TRBV12-3/TRBV12-4
D gene: TRBD1
J gene: TRBJ2-7
CDR3 protein: CASRLQGYEQYF
CDR3 DNA: TGTGCCAGCAGGCTACAGGGGTACGAGCAGTACTTC

clone size: -
V gene: TRBV10-1
D gene: TRBD1
J gene: TRBJ1-1
CDR3 protein: CASSEEGARGTEAFF
CDR3 DNA: TGCGCCAGCAGTGAGGAGGGGGCTCGGGGCACTGAAGCTTTCTTT

clone size: -
V gene: TRBV5-5
D gene: -
J gene: TRBJ2-3
CDR3 protein: CASSFFSVGGKGTDTQYF
CDR3 DNA: TGTGCCAGCAGCTTCTTTTCAGTAGGGGGAAAGGGCACAGATACGCAGTATTTT

clone size: -
V gene: TRBV19
D gene: -
J gene: TRBJ1-2
CDR3 protein: CASSPTGYGYTF
CDR3 DNA: TGTGCCAGTAGTCCTACCGGGTATGGCTACACCTTC

clone size: -
V gene: TRBV3-1/TRBV3-2
D gene: -
J gene: TRBJ2-7
CDR3 protein: CASSPDQGSEQYF
CDR3 DNA: TGTGCCAGCAGCCCTGACCAGGGATCCGAGCAGTACTTC

clone size: -
V gene: TRBV2
D gene: -
J gene: TRBJ2-4
CDR3 protein: CASWRPGVNIQYF
CDR3 DNA: TGTGCCAGCTGGCGGCCGGGAGTGAACATTCAGTACTTC

clone size: -
V gene: TRBV6-6
D gene: -
J gene: TRBJ1-2
CDR3 protein: CASSQIDRTGYTF
CDR3 DNA: TGTGCCAGCAGTCAAATCGACAGAACCGGCTACACCTTC

clone size: -
V gene: TRBV3-1/TRBV3-2
D gene: -
J gene: TRBJ1-4
CDR3 protein: CASSQTGVVEKLFF
CDR3 DNA: TGTGCCAGCAGCCAGACGGGGGTTGTTGAAAAACTGTTTTTT

clone size: -
V gene: TRBV11-2
D gene: TRBD1
J gene: TRBJ1-5
CDR3 protein: CASSLGPRTGLRNQPQHF
CDR3 DNA: TGTGCCAGCAGCTTAGGCCCCCGGACAGGACTCCGCAATCAGCCCCAGCATTTT

clone size: -
V gene: TRBV10-2
D gene: TRBD2
J gene: TRBJ2-1
CDR3 protein: CASSSSGDYNEQFF
CDR3 DNA: TGCGCCAGCAGTTCTAGCGGGGACTACAATGAGCAGTTCTTC

clone size: -
V gene: TRBV7-2
D gene: TRBD1
J gene: TRBJ1-5
CDR3 protein: CASSPRTGYSNQPQHF
CDR3 DNA: TGTGCCAGCAGCCCCCGGACAGGGTATAGCAATCAGCCCCAGCATTTT

clone size: -
V gene: TRBV19
D gene: -
J gene: TRBJ2-3
CDR3 protein: CASSFRSQADTQYF
CDR3 DNA: TGTGCCAGTAGTTTTCGGTCTCAAGCGGATACGCAGTATTTT

clone size: -
V gene: TRBV6-5
D gene: TRBD1
J gene: TRBJ2-2
CDR3 protein: CASGKDRAGGELFF
CDR3 DNA: TGTGCCAGCGGGAAGGACAGGGCCGGCGGGGAGCTGTTTTTT

clone size: -
V gene: TRBV5-6
D gene: -
J gene: TRBJ2-3
CDR3 protein: CASRTYREYTDTQYF
CDR3 DNA: TGTGCCAGCCGTACTTACAGGGAGTACACAGATACGCAGTATTTT

clone size: -
V gene: TRBV7-2
D gene: TRBD1
J gene: TRBJ1-2
CDR3 protein: CASSLGPGGLGNYGYTF
CDR3 DNA: TGTGCCAGCAGCTTAGGACCAGGGGGTCTGGGTAACTATGGCTACACCTTC

clone size: -
V gene: TRBV4-1
D gene: TRBD1
J gene: TRBJ2-3
CDR3 protein: CASSQGTGPDTQYF
CDR3 DNA: TGCGCCAGCAGCCAGGGGACAGGGCCAGATACGCAGTATTTT

clone size: -
V gene: TRBV25-1
D gene: TRBD1
J gene: TRBJ2-7
CDR3 protein: CASRGQANYEQYF
CDR3 DNA: TGTGCCAGCAGGGGACAGGCGAACTACGAGCAGTACTTC

clone size: -
V gene: TRBV10-1
D gene: TRBD1
J gene: TRBJ2-2
CDR3 protein: CASSESRGRNTGELFF
CDR3 DNA: TGCGCCAGCAGTGAGTCGAGGGGGCGCAACACCGGGGAGCTGTTTTTT

clone size: -
V gene: TRBV5-1
D gene: TRBD2
J gene: TRBJ2-7
CDR3 protein: CASSNRTSGATYEQYF
CDR3 DNA: TGCGCCAGCAGCAACCGGACTAGCGGGGCGACCTACGAGCAGTACTTC

clone size: -
V gene: TRBV5-1
D gene: TRBD2
J gene: TRBJ2-5
CDR3 protein: CASSLSLAGGRETQYF
CDR3 DNA: TGCGCCAGCAGCTTGAGTCTAGCGGGGGGGCGAGAGACCCAGTACTTC

clone size: -
V gene: TRBV19
D gene: TRBD1
J gene: TRBJ1-1
CDR3 protein: CASSMKKGGVHRSEAFF
CDR3 DNA: TGTGCCAGTAGTATGAAAAAAGGGGGCGTACACCGATCTGAAGCTTTCTTT

clone size: -
V gene: TRBV6-5
D gene: TRBD1
J gene: TRBJ1-2
CDR3 protein: CASSYSTGGNGYTF
CDR3 DNA: TGTGCCAGCAGTTACTCGACAGGGGGCAATGGCTACACCTTC

clone size: -
V gene: TRBV10-1
D gene: -
J gene: TRBJ2-3
CDR3 protein: CASSGGASTDTQYF
CDR3 DNA: TGCGCCAGCAGTGGCGGGGCTAGCACAGATACGCAGTATTTT

clone size: -
V gene: TRBV10-3
D gene: TRBD2
J gene: TRBJ2-5
CDR3 protein: CAISESKLAEPETQYF
CDR3 DNA: TGTGCCATCAGTGAGTCGAAACTAGCGGAACCAGAGACCCAGTACTTC

clone size: -
V gene: TRBV5-4
D gene: TRBD1
J gene: TRBJ2-5
CDR3 protein: CASSPGQGADLETQYF
CDR3 DNA: TGTGCCAGCAGCCCCGGACAGGGGGCCGATTTAGAGACCCAGTACTTC

clone size: few
V gene: TRBV13
D gene: -
J gene: TRBJ1-4
CDR3 protein: CASSLDRVKEKLFF
CDR3 DNA: TGTGCCAGCAGCTTAGACAGGGTGAAGGAAAAACTGTTTTTT

clone size: -
V gene: TRBV6-5
D gene: TRBD1
J gene: TRBJ1-1
CDR3 protein: CASRPGTANTEAFF
CDR3 DNA: TGTGCCAGCAGACCCGGGACAGCCAACACTGAAGCTTTCTTT

clone size: -
V gene: TRBV5-1
D gene: TRBD2
J gene: TRBJ2-1
CDR3 protein: CASSRLAGDHNEQFF
CDR3 DNA: TGCGCCAGCAGCAGACTAGCGGGGGATCACAATGAGCAGTTCTTC

clone size: -
V gene: TRBV6-5
D gene: -
J gene: TRBJ1-1
CDR3 protein: CASRRDMIGNTEAFF
CDR3 DNA: TGTGCCAGCAGGAGAGATATGATCGGGAACACTGAAGCTTTCTTT

clone size: -
V gene: TRBV5-1
D gene: TRBD1
J gene: TRBJ2-3
CDR3 protein: CASRTGEADTQYF
CDR3 DNA: TGCGCCAGCCGGACAGGGGAGGCAGATACGCAGTATTTT

clone size: -
V gene: TRBV25-1
D gene: -
J gene: TRBJ1-4
CDR3 protein: CASSESLRMGNEKLFF
CDR3 DNA: TGTGCCAGCAGTGAATCCCTCAGGATGGGTAATGAAAAACTGTTTTTT

clone size: -
V gene: TRBV25-1
D gene: TRBD1
J gene: TRBJ2-6
CDR3 protein: CASSGGQGTGANVLTF
CDR3 DNA: TGTGCCAGCAGTGGTGGACAGGGCACTGGGGCCAACGTCCTGACTTTC

clone size: once
V gene: TRBV7-7
D gene: TRBD2
J gene: TRBJ2-5
CDR3 protein: CASSTSGVQETQYF
CDR3 DNA: TGTGCCAGCAGCACTAGCGGGGTGCAAGAGACCCAGTACTTC

clone size: -
V gene: TRBV7-9
D gene: -
J gene: TRBJ1-2
CDR3 protein: CASSLAGGDGGYTF
CDR3 DNA: TGTGCCAGCAGCTTAGCCGGGGGGGATGGTGGCTACACCTTC

clone size: -
V gene: TRBV18
D gene: -
J gene: TRBJ1-5
CDR3 protein: CASSPETGSQPQHF
CDR3 DNA: TGTGCCAGCTCACCCGAGACAGGATCTCAGCCCCAGCATTTT

clone size: -
V gene: TRBV7-9
D gene: TRBD2
J gene: TRBJ2-1
CDR3 protein: CASSPTSGYYNEQFF
CDR3 DNA: TGTGCCAGCAGCCCAACTAGCGGATACTACAATGAGCAGTTCTTC